The clone carrying this TCR beta chain has at least ten counts. The antigen is undetermined. Indicated time point: blood at routine non-recurrence follow-up after resection. Whole RNA, which was extracted from tumor, nontumor lung tissue or frozen PBMC, was sequenced without any cell sorting. The presence of a unique molecular identifier marked each TCR cDNA molecule. TCRdb redid the calling of the 5' RACE reads with MiXCR, one entry per CDR3 protein. The top ten clones hold around a fifth of a sample with approximately 93,000 distinct CDR3 sequences, approximately 20% of them seen once. Germline V gene lookup returns CDR1 SGDLS and CDR2 YYNGEE. The CDR3 is 15 amino acids. Deletions cut 0 bases from V and 2 bases from J, with 10 bases between. The data belong to a study of spatial heterogeneity in lung cancer. Study overall: Among detected sequences, beta-chain ones consistently exceeded alpha-chain ones in number.

Study observations and caveats: Resection saw ubiquitous expanded tumor TCRs appear in blood more than follow-up did.

The starting material was PBMCs, obtained at follow-up. The TCR sequence derives from a male donor with early-stage non-small cell lung cancer. The chain combines TRBV9 with TRBJ2-3; the D gene is possibly TRBD2 (6 bases). The CDR3 here is CASSVGGLHTDTQYF. CDR3 nucleotides: TGTGCCAGCAGCGTAGGGGGACTTCACACAGATACGCAGTATTTT.